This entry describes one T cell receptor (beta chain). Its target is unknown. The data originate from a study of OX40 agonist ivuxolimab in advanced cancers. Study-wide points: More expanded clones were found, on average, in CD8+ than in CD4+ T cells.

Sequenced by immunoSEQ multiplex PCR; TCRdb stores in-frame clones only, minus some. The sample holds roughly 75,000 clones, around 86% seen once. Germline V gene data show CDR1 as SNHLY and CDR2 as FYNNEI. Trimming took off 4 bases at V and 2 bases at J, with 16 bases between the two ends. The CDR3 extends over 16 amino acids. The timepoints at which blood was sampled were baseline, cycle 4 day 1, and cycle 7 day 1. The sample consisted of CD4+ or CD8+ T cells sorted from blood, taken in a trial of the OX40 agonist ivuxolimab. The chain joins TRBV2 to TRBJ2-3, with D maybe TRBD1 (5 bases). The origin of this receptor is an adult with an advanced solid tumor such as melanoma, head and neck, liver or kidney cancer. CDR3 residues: CASSGRGYRNTDTQYF. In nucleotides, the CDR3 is TGTGCCAGCAGTGGAAGGGGATACAGAAACACAGATACGCAGTATTTT.